The 15 T cell receptor beta chains listed next were all sequenced from one sample in a study of regulatory T cells in long-lasting Graves disease. Stated time point: persistent/refractory GD, antithyroid drugs over 5 years with positive TRAb. The authors made the TCR library using RNA they extracted from PBMCs. Investigators prepared the TCR beta libraries by applying iRepertoire HTBI primers and Arm-PCR of CDR3 regions. TCRdb used MiXCR to reprocess the multiplex PCR reads, holding one entry per CDR3 protein. This table holds approximately 440,000 distinct CDR3 sequences, 23% found once. The sample consisted of peripheral blood mononuclear cells (PBMCs), taken when the disease was refractory, from a patient treated with antithyroid drugs. The receptor set was obtained from a female donor with Graves disease.

At least ten counts were recorded for this clonotype. V usage is TRBV19 and J usage is TRBJ2-5; 13 bases match TRBD2. Germline CDR1 LNHDA, CDR2 SQIVND (reference sequence). The junction had 6 bases not matched to a gene; V was cut back by 3 bases and J by 5 bases. CDR3 length: 16 residues. CDR3 in amino acids: CASSIGLAGASETQYF. The CDR3 DNA is TGTGCCAGTAGTATCGGACTAGCGGGAGCGTCCGAGACCCAGTACTTC.

This clonotype occurred many times. The chain joins TRBV10-3 to TRBJ1-2; no clear D. Germline V CDR1 and CDR2: ENHRY, SYGVKD. The CDR3 consists of 14 residues. V was clipped by 3 bases and J by 2 bases, with 10 bases between them. The CDR3 bases are TGTGCCATCAGTGACAGGCAGGACAACTATGGCTACACCTTC. Residues: CAISDRQDNYGYTF.

This clonotype was found many times. The chain is built from TRBV29-1 and TRBJ1-2, with 9 positions matching TRBD1. V lost 8 bases, J lost 6 bases, and 4 bases stayed unmatched. Germline V gene data show CDR1 as SQVTM and CDR2 as ANQGSEA. The CDR3 has 11 amino acids. The CDR3 region has the DNA TGCAGCTATACAGGGGGCAATGGCTACACCTTC. Protein: CSYTGGNGYTF.

On this clonotype itself: This clone may be a read error of a much larger clone one base away. The chain combines TRBV7-2 with TRBJ1-2; D gene unclear. V lost 6 bases, J lost 8 bases, and 16 bases lay in between. The CDR3 runs to 13 residues. In germline, CDR1 is SGHTA, CDR2 FQGNSA. CDR3: CASSRAGSQGYTF. The CDR3 bases are TGTGCCAGCAGTAGGGCAGGATCGCAGGGCTACACCTTC.

This chain connects TRBV7-8 to TRBJ2-2, with a weak D call TRBD2 (6 bases). Between the trimmed V and J ends, which lost 2 bases and 5 bases, there was a span of 21 bases. The CDR3 has 18 amino acids. The V gene's germline CDR1 is SGHVS and CDR2 FQNEAQ. This CDR3 is CASSLRRVGSLRTGELFF. Written as DNA, the CDR3 is TGTGCCAGCAGCTTAAGAAGGGTCGGGAGTTTACGAACCGGGGAGCTGTTTTTT.

Many counts were recorded for this clonotype. The genes are TRBV27 and TRBJ1-2; 8 bases fit TRBD1. Germline assignment: CDR1 MNHEY and CDR2 SMNVEV (reference sequence). This CDR3 contains 17 residues. Trimming cost V 4 bases and J 2 bases; bases outside gene matches: 12. The CDR3: CASSSSGAGGANYGYTF. Written as DNA, the CDR3 is TGTGCCAGCAGTTCGAGTGGGGCAGGGGGCGCGAACTATGGCTACACCTTC.

The V call is TRBV6-1, the J call TRBJ2-7; weak D call: TRBD1 (6 bases). In germline, CDR1 is MNHNS, CDR2 SASEGT. The V end was cut by 1 base, the J end by 4 bases, with 11 bases between. This CDR3 has 14 residues. The CDR3 reads CASSEGWGLYEQYF. The CDR3 DNA sequence: TGTGCCAGCAGTGAAGGTTGGGGGCTATACGAGCAGTACTTC.

This clonotype was recorded many times. V is TRBV2 and J is TRBJ1-2; no clear D gene. Germline values: CDR1 SNHLY, CDR2 FYNNEI. Between the trimmed V and J ends, which lost 7 bases and 2 bases, there was a span of 11 bases. This CDR3 contains 13 residues. CDR3 DNA sequence: TGTGCCAGCATGATACAGAGAAACTATGGCTACACCTTC. Translating gives CASMIQRNYGYTF.

This clonotype was counted at least ten times. This rearrangement joins TRBV30 to TRBJ1-2, with D perhaps TRBD1 (5 bases). Trimming took 5 bases from V and 5 from J, leaving 12 bases between them. The CDR3 is 12 residues long. Germline CDR1 is GTSNPN and CDR2 is SVGIG (reference sequence). CDR3 in amino acids: CAWFRDFYGYTF. The CDR3 DNA reads as TGTGCCTGGTTCAGGGACTTTTATGGCTACACCTTC. Using reference TRBV30 and TRBJ1-2 for the parts outside the CDR3, the full variable domain is SQTIHQWPATLVQPVGSPLSLECTVEGTSNPNLYWYRQAAGRGLQLLFYSVGIGQISSEVPQNLSASRPQDRQFILSSKKLLLSDSGFYLCAWFRDFYGYTFGSGTRLTVV.

The chain combines TRBV19 with TRBJ2-7; 10 nucleotides match TRBD1. J lost 2 bases, V lost 8 bases, and 3 bases had no gene match. The germline CDR1 and CDR2 sequences are LNHDA and SQIVND (reference sequence). This CDR3 is built from 13 residues. The CDR3: CASADRGPYEQYF. The CDR3 DNA reads as TGTGCCAGTGCAGACAGGGGGCCCTACGAGCAGTACTTC.

This clonotype was detected only a few times. The chain joins TRBV7-2 to TRBJ1-5; 9 bases agree with TRBD1. This CDR3 contains 13 residues. The germline V gene has CDR1 SGHTA and CDR2 FQGNSA. V lost 4 bases to trimming and J lost 11 bases; unmatched junction nucleotides: 6. CDR3 DNA: TGTGCCAGCAGCTACCGACAGGGGGTGACCCAGCATTTT. Its translation: CASSYRQGVTQHF.

The chain uses TRBV6-5 and TRBJ2-2; D ambiguous. From germline, CDR1 is MNHEY and CDR2 SVGAGI. This CDR3 has 15 amino acids. V was clipped by 0 bases and J by 8 bases, with 13 bases between them. The CDR3, as DNA: TGTGCCAGCAGTTACTCTAACAACCTGGGAGGGGAGCTGTTTTTT. Amino acids: CASSYSNNLGGELFF.

This clonotype came up a few times. The gene calls are TRBV4-1 and TRBJ2-7, with no clear D. Trimming removed 1 base from V and 5 bases from J, with 9 bases in between. Germline V gene sequence: CDR1 MGHRA, CDR2 YSYEKL. The CDR3 is 13 amino acids. In DNA, the CDR3 is TGCGCCAGCAGCCAAGCAAGATGGAACGAGCAGTACTTC. Translating gives CASSQARWNEQYF.

The sample holds a few counts of this clonotype. The chain employs TRBV2 and TRBJ1-5; D is undetermined. Trimming stripped 1 base from V and 0 bases from J, with 4 bases between. The CDR3 is 14 amino acids. Germline CDR1 is SNHLY and CDR2 is FYNNEI. CDR3 sequence reads: CASSEGSSNQPQHF. The DNA of the CDR3 is TGTGCCAGCAGTGAAGGCAGTAGCAATCAGCCCCAGCATTTT.

As concerns this clonotype: One base away lies a much larger clone, so this may be a sequencing read error. V is TRBV6-2 or TRBV6-3 and J is TRBJ2-6; the match to TRBD2 covers 7 bases. The CDR3 has 17 amino acids. Germline V lookup: CDR1 MNHEY, CDR2 SVGEGT. CDR3 in amino acids: CASRITSGGAGTNVLTF. In nucleotides, the CDR3 is TGTGCCAGCAGAATTACGTCGGGGGGAGCTGGGACCAACGTCCTGACTTTC.